The 25 T cell receptor beta chains presented below share a single source sample, sequenced in a study of blood T cell repertoires in COVID-19. Only in-frame clones appear in the TCRdb table, and some are missing; sequencing was by immunoSEQ multiplex PCR. Here the sample spans fewer than 35,000 clones, around 86% being singletons. Sequenced input: peripheral blood. Receptors were obtained from a man between 65 and 79 years old with acute or convalescent COVID-19.

The chain joins TRBV14 to TRBJ2-3; 10 bases line up with TRBD1. The CDR3 is 15 amino acids. The junction had 7 bases not matched to a gene; V was cut back by 4 bases and J by 6 bases. Germline V gives CDR1 SGHDN, CDR2 FVKESK. CDR3 in DNA: TGTGCCAGCAGCCGCGACAGGGGGCCAACGGATACGCAGTATTTT. It encodes CASSRDRGPTDTQYF. Together with reference TRBV14 and TRBJ2-3, the CDR3 gives the full variable domain: EAGVTQFPSHSVIEKGQTVTLRCDPISGHDNLYWYRRVMGKEIKFLLHFVKESKQDESGMPNNRFLAERTGGTYSTLKVQPAELEDSGVYFCASSRDRGPTDTQYFGPGTRLTVL.

The V call is TRBV28, the J call TRBJ2-3, with a tentative D call TRBD1 (7 bases). The CDR3 is 18 amino acids. Per germline, CDR1 MDHEN and CDR2 SYDVKM. Trimming took off 6 bases at V and 8 bases at J, with 30 bases between the two ends. The CDR3 sequence is CASRPGQLGMLASGTQYF. CDR3 nucleotides: TGTGCCAGCAGACCGGGACAGCTAGGGATGCTAGCGTCAGGTACGCAGTATTTT.

The V and J genes are TRBV10-3 and TRBJ2-1; D is unclear. V was clipped by 4 bases and J by 0 bases, with 13 bases between them. Germline loops: CDR1 ENHRY, CDR2 SYGVKD. The CDR3 has 16 amino acids. The CDR3 here is CAISANDGASYNEQFF. The DNA for the CDR3 is TGTGCCATCAGTGCGAACGACGGAGCCTCCTACAATGAGCAGTTCTTC.

This clone was detected a few times. For the CDR3, the DNA is TGTGCCAGCACCGGACAGGGGGCTTTCACTGAAGCTTTCTTT. It encodes CASTGQGAFTEAFF. This chain uses TRBV6-5 with TRBJ1-1; 11 bases line up with TRBD1. The V segment lost 7 bases and the J segment 4 bases; nucleotides outside the gene matches: 5. The length of the CDR3 is 14 residues. The germline V gene has CDR1 MNHEY and CDR2 SVGAGI.

The rearrangement links TRBV18 to TRBJ1-5, with D hard to call. The CDR3 has 15 residues. Deletions cut 2 bases from V and 0 bases from J, with 8 bases between. The germline V gene has CDR1 KGHSH and CDR2 LQKENI. CDR3 nucleotides: TGTGCCAGCTCACCATCCCCTTATAGCAATCAGCCCCAGCATTTT. This translates into CASSPSPYSNQPQHF.

This clone was recorded a few times. The rearrangement links TRBV4-1 to TRBJ2-6; D perhaps matches TRBD2 (5 bases). Germline lookup yields CDR1 MGHRA and CDR2 YSYEKL. Trimming cost V 1 base and J 9 bases, with 10 bases left between them. CDR3 length equals 14 residues. CDR3 in amino acids: CASSQATGGNVLTF. The CDR3 DNA sequence: TGCGCCAGCAGCCAAGCAACCGGAGGCAACGTCCTGACTTTC.

This rearrangement joins TRBV30 to TRBJ2-1; 10 bases align to TRBD1. V lost 4 bases and J lost 15; bases outside the gene matches: 6. CDR3 length equals 11 residues. In germline, CDR1 is GTSNPN, CDR2 SVGIG (reference sequence). CDR3 sequence: CAWNPGQGLFF. The CDR3 DNA is TGTGCCTGGAACCCGGGACAGGGGCTGTTCTTC.

The chain combines TRBV5-4 with TRBJ1-1; 12 bases align to TRBD1. Per the germline V gene, CDR1 is SGHNT and CDR2 is YYREEE (reference sequence). Losses at the gene ends were 4 bases for V and 2 bases for J; bases not matched to a gene: 9. The CDR3 extends over 17 amino acids. The CDR3 sequence is CASSLGQGANFNTEAFF. The DNA for the CDR3 is TGTGCCAGCAGCCTGGGACAGGGGGCCAATTTTAACACTGAAGCTTTCTTT.

The chain joins TRBV19 to TRBJ2-1; the match to TRBD1 covers 10 bases. V gave up 9 bases and J gave up 2 bases; unmatched junction bases: 16. The CDR3 consists of 18 residues. Germline CDR1 is LNHDA and CDR2 is SQIVND (reference sequence). The CDR3 reads CASHKGRGQGGAYNEQFF. The CDR3 nucleotides read TGTGCCAGCCATAAGGGCCGAGGACAGGGGGGTGCCTACAATGAGCAGTTCTTC.

The chain links TRBV11-2 to TRBJ1-2, with D hard to call. The CDR3 is 14 residues long. CDR1 is SGHAT, CDR2 FQNNGV, per germline. V was shortened by 5 bases and J by 4 bases, with 14 bases between the two germline ends. The CDR3 bases are TGTGCCAGCAGCCCGACATCGGAGGGCTATGGCTACACCTTC. This gives the protein CASSPTSEGYGYTF.

The chain combines TRBV28 with TRBJ1-5; D ambiguous. Deletions cut 6 bases from V and 6 bases from J, with 15 bases between. Germline values: CDR1 MDHEN, CDR2 SYDVKM. CDR3 size: 14 residues. The CDR3: CASRSLREAQPQHF. CDR3 bases: TGTGCCAGCAGATCCCTGAGGGAGGCTCAGCCCCAGCATTTT.

The J gene is TRBJ1-2, the V gene TRBV28; D unresolved. CDR3 size: 12 residues. The ends were cut back, 2 bases at V and 5 bases at J, with 6 bases in the middle. In germline, CDR1 is MDHEN, CDR2 SYDVKM. The CDR3 loop reads CASSLTSYGYTF. For the CDR3, the DNA is TGTGCCAGCAGTTTAACTTCTTATGGCTACACCTTC.

The chain combines TRBV2 with TRBJ1-6, with 11 bases matching TRBD1. The CDR3 contains 13 residues. V trimming: 6 bases; J trimming: 10 bases; junction bases outside the gene matches: 2. Germline V gene lookup returns CDR1 SNHLY and CDR2 FYNNEI. The CDR3 DNA reads as TGTGCCAGCAGCGGGACAGGGGGATCACCCCTCCACTTT. Its protein product is CASSGTGGSPLHF.

The chain combines TRBV7-2 with TRBJ2-7; TRBD2 agrees at 10 bases. The ends lost 0 bases at V and 5 bases at J; junction bases unmatched: 4. Per the germline V gene, CDR1 is SGHTA and CDR2 is FQGNSA. The length of the CDR3 is 15 residues. The CDR3 DNA follows: TGTGCCAGCAGCTTAGCTAGCGGGAGGTTCCACGAGCAGTACTTC. It is translated as CASSLASGRFHEQYF.

The chain recombines TRBV29-1 with TRBJ2-7; 8 bases match TRBD1. The CDR3 contains 13 residues. The germline V gene has CDR1 SQVTM and CDR2 ANQGSEA. V trimming: 4 bases; J trimming: 6 bases; junction bases outside the gene matches: 8. The DNA of the CDR3 is TGCAGCGTTGCCTCGGGACAGGACCTCGAGCAGTACTTC. Translating it yields CSVASGQDLEQYF.

This clone was observed a handful of times. V usage is TRBV14 and J usage is TRBJ1-2; D remains unclear. Germline CDR1 and CDR2: SGHDN and FVKESK. Trimming removed 4 bases at V and 4 bases at J, with 7 bases between. CDR3 length: 12 amino acids. The CDR3 DNA is TGTGCCAGCAGCCGGGAGACCTATGGCTACACCTTC. Residues: CASSRETYGYTF. The full variable domain, in which reference TRBV14 and TRBJ1-2 provide the parts outside the CDR3, is EAGVTQFPSHSVIEKGQTVTLRCDPISGHDNLYWYRRVMGKEIKFLLHFVKESKQDESGMPNNRFLAERTGGTYSTLKVQPAELEDSGVYFCASSRETYGYTFGSGTRLTVV.

In DNA form, the CDR3 reads TGTGCCAGCAGTGTCCGGGACAGCGGTAACTATGGCTACACCTTC. Residues: CASSVRDSGNYGYTF. This sequence joins TRBV25-1 and TRBJ1-2, with TRBD1 matching over 7 bases. CDR1 and CDR2 from the germline V gene are MGHDK and SYGVNS. CDR3 length: 15 residues. Trimming took 4 bases from V and 1 from J; bases not matched to a gene: 6.

The chain has TRBV30 and TRBJ1-2, with D unresolved. Germline V gene data show CDR1 as GTSNPN and CDR2 as SVGIG (reference sequence). V lost 2 bases and J lost 1, with 14 bases in between. The CDR3 spans 15 residues. CDR3 bases: TGTGCCTGGAGTCCCGCCTTGAGCGTTAACTATGGCTACACCTTC. This sequence encodes CAWSPALSVNYGYTF.

This chain joins TRBV4-2 and TRBJ2-1; TRBD2 matches 10 bases. The CDR3 loop spans 17 amino acids. Losses at the gene ends were 1 base for V and 2 bases for J; bases not matched to a gene: 5. The germline V gene has CDR1 LGHNA and CDR2 YNFKEQ. As DNA, the CDR3 is TGTGCCAGCAGCCAAGTAAAACTAGCGGGAACCTACAATGAGCAGTTCTTC. Translation: CASSQVKLAGTYNEQFF.

V gene TRBV19 combines with J gene TRBJ1-5, with 7 bases that match TRBD1. CDR1 is LNHDA and CDR2 is SQIVND in the germline V gene (reference sequence). J gave up 7 bases and V 4 bases, and 7 bases lay outside the gene matches. This CDR3 is 14 amino acids long. CDR3: CASSTGQADQPQHF. In nucleotides, the CDR3 is TGTGCCAGTAGTACCGGACAGGCCGACCAGCCCCAGCATTTT.

This chain's CDR3 is CASLGFSGAEAFF. The CDR3 DNA follows: TGTGCCAGCTTGGGGTTTTCGGGAGCTGAAGCTTTCTTT. The genes are TRBV6-5 and TRBJ1-1; the D is unclear. The V gene's germline CDR1 is MNHEY and CDR2 SVGAGI. V gave up 8 bases and J gave up 6 bases, with 16 bases separating them. There are 13 residues in the CDR3.

The V call is TRBV19, the J call TRBJ1-2, with D hard to call. The V and J ends lost 7 bases and 7 bases respectively, with 16 bases between them. Germline V gene lookup returns CDR1 LNHDA and CDR2 SQIVND (reference sequence). The CDR3 consists of 13 residues. CDR3 coding DNA: TGTGCCAGTAAAGAAGGCGCGACTGTTGGCTACACCTTC. It encodes CASKEGATVGYTF.

The chain carries TRBV19 and TRBJ1-5; tentatively, D is TRBD1 (6 bases). CDR1 and CDR2 (germline): LNHDA, SQIVND (reference sequence). The CDR3 extends over 15 amino acids. V lost 5 bases and J lost 7, with 18 bases in between. The CDR3 sequence is CASSPTARGEQPQHF. The CDR3 DNA sequence: TGTGCCAGTAGTCCGACGGCCAGGGGCGAACAGCCCCAGCATTTT. The full variable domain, rest sourced from reference TRBV19 and TRBJ1-5, is DGGITQSPKYLFRKEGQNVTLSCEQNLNHDAMYWYRQDPGQGLRLIYYSQIVNDFQKGDIAEGYSVSREKKESFPLTVTSAQKNPTAFYLCASSPTARGEQPQHFGDGTRLSIL.

The chain employs TRBV27 and TRBJ2-7; D perhaps matches TRBD1 (6 bases). V lost 3 bases and J 1 base, leaving 7 bases between the germline ends. The germline gives CDR1 MNHEY, CDR2 SMNVEV (reference sequence). The CDR3 consists of 13 residues. The CDR3 protein is CASSFDRSYEQYF. The CDR3 DNA sequence: TGTGCCAGCAGTTTCGACAGGTCCTACGAGCAGTACTTC.

This clone has only one observation. The chain has TRBV12-3 or TRBV12-4 and TRBJ1-5; weak D call: TRBD1 (5 bases). The CDR3 length is 13 residues. V dropped 3 bases and J dropped 5 bases, with 8 bases sitting between them. The CDR3 sequence: CASSLVQDQPQHF. The CDR3 DNA reads TGTGCCAGCAGTTTGGTACAGGATCAGCCCCAGCATTTT.